Listed below are T cell receptor beta chains from one sample, sequenced in a study of blood T cell repertoires in COVID-19. Method: immunoSEQ multiplex PCR; TCRdb's copy keeps in-frame clones and lacks some. The data contain a few hundred thousand clones, 65% to 85% of them singletons. The sequencing input was peripheral blood. Receptor source: a woman aged 55-69 years with acute or convalescent COVID-19. Each CDR3 is given with its conserved first and last residue. D genes are given only for firm matches. Clone size is stated in some rows and not others, as once, few, many or a class when expanded.

abundance	v_gene	j_gene	d_gene	CDR3nt	CDR3aa
.	TRBV19	TRBJ1-1	.	TGTGCCAGTAGCCCGACAGGAGCGGTCACTGAAGCTTTCTTT	CASSPTGAVTEAFF
.	TRBV5-1	TRBJ1-6	TRBD1	TGCGCCAGCAGCCCGGGCTTGCGGCCGGGACAGGGGAATTCACCCCTCCACTTT	CASSPGLRPGQGNSPLHF
.	TRBV2	TRBJ2-1	TRBD2	TGTGCCAGCAATGTTGCGGGGGGCCCCCACAATGAGCAGTTCTTC	CASNVAGGPHNEQFF
.	TRBV28	TRBJ1-3	.	TGTGCCAGTGAGTCTCCTGGAAACACCATATATTTT	CASESPGNTIYF
once	TRBV3-1/TRBV3-2	TRBJ1-5	.	TGTGCCAGCAGCCAAGGGCCAACTAAAAATCAGCCCCAGCATTTT	CASSQGPTKNQPQHF
.	TRBV19	TRBJ2-3	TRBD2	TGTGCCAGTAGTATCGAAGCGGGGGGCTATGGTACGCAGTATTTT	CASSIEAGGYGTQYF
once	TRBV5-4	TRBJ1-1	TRBD1	TGTGCCAGCAGCCCGGGACAGATGAACACTGAAGCTTTCTTT	CASSPGQMNTEAFF
.	TRBV27	TRBJ1-1	.	TGTGCCAGCAGTTCAGGGATGAACACTGAAGCTTTCTTT	CASSSGMNTEAFF
.	TRBV6-1	TRBJ1-6	TRBD1	TGTGCCAGCAGTGAAGGTGTGACAGGGAATTCACCCCTCCACTTT	CASSEGVTGNSPLHF
.	TRBV7-2	TRBJ2-2	.	TGTGCCAGCAGCCCACCGACACGTCGAACCGGGGAGCTGTTTTTT	CASSPPTRRTGELFF
.	TRBV30	TRBJ1-5	.	TGTGCCTGGAGCGACGGGGGGGGCGGATTTCAGCCCCAGCATTTT	CAWSDGGGGFQPQHF
.	TRBV18	TRBJ2-3	TRBD2	TGTGCCAGCTCCAATACCGGGGGGGCCACAGATACGCAGTATTTT	CASSNTGGATDTQYF
.	TRBV7-9	TRBJ1-2	.	TGTGCCAGCAGCTTATCCCAGAAGAACTATGGCTACACCTTC	CASSLSQKNYGYTF
.	TRBV6-5	TRBJ1-5	.	TGTGCCAGCAGTTCCGGTGGGCGGCCCCAGCATTTT	CASSSGGRPQHF
.	TRBV2	TRBJ2-1	.	TGTGCCAGCAAACCAGGGTGGTCCCACAATGAGCAGTTCTTC	CASKPGWSHNEQFF
.	TRBV4-1	TRBJ1-3	.	TGCGCCAGCAGCCTTAGGGGCACCCCTGGAAACACCATATATTTT	CASSLRGTPGNTIYF
.	TRBV10-3	TRBJ2-1	TRBD1	TGTGCCACCAAGGGACAGGGCGGGAATGAGCAGTTCTTC	CATKGQGGNEQFF
few	TRBV25-1	TRBJ2-7	.	TGTGCCAGCAGTGAATTTTCCTTCTACGAGCAGTACTTC	CASSEFSFYEQYF
once	TRBV3-1/TRBV3-2	TRBJ2-7	TRBD1	TGTGCCAGCAGCCAACAGGACAGGGGCTACGAGCAGTACTTC	CASSQQDRGYEQYF
few	TRBV7-9	TRBJ2-1	TRBD2	TGTGCCAGCACCCCTAGCGGGGGCCAATACAATGAGCAGTTCTTC	CASTPSGGQYNEQFF
.	TRBV20-1	TRBJ2-3	TRBD2	TGCAGTGCTAGTATAGCGGGGGGGCTCACAGATACGCAGTATTTT	CSASIAGGLTDTQYF
.	TRBV19	TRBJ2-3	.	TGTGCCAGTAAGGGGGTAGACTTCACAGATACGCAGTATTTT	CASKGVDFTDTQYF
.	TRBV7-2	TRBJ2-2	.	TGTGCCAGCAGCTTATCTCGTCTAGGTGGGGAGCTGTTTTTT	CASSLSRLGGELFF
.	TRBV19	TRBJ1-5	TRBD1	TGTGCCAGTAGTATAGAATCGACAGGGCTAAGTCAGCCCCAGCATTTT	CASSIESTGLSQPQHF